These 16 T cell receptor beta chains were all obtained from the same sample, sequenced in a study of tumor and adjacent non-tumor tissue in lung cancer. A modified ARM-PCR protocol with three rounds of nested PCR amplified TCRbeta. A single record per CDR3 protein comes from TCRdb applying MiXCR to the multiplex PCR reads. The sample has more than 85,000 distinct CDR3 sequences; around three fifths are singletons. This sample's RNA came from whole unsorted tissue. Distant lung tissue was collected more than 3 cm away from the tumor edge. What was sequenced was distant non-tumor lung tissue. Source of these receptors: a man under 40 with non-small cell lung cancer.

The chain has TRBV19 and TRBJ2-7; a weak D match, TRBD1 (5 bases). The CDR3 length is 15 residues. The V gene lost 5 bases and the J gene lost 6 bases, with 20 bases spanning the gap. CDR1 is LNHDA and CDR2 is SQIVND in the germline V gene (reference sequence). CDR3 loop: CASSEIGVTRTEQYF. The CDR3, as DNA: TGTGCCAGTAGTGAGATAGGGGTGACTCGTACCGAGCAGTACTTC.

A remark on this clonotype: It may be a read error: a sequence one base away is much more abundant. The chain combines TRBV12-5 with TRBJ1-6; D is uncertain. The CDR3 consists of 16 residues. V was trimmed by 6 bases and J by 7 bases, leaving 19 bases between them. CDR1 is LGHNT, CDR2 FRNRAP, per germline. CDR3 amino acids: CASGRTGVVWNSPLHF. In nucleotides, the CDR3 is TGTGCTAGTGGCCGGACGGGCGTAGTGTGGAATTCACCCCTCCACTTT.

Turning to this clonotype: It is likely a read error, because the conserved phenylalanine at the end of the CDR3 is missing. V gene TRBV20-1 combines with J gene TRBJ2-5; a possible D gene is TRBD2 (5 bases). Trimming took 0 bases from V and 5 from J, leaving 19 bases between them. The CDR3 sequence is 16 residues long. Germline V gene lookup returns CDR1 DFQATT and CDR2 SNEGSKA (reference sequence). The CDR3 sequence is CSARDRVAGAVETQYS. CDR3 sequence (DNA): TGCAGTGCTAGAGATCGTGTAGCAGGAGCGGTGGAGACCCAGTACTCC.

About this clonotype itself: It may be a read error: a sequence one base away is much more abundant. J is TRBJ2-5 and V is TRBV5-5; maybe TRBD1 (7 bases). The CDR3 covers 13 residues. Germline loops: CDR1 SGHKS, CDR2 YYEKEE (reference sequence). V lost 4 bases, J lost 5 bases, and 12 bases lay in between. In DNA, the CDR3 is TGTGCCAGCAGCCTCCAGGGGGGCGAGACCCAGTACTTC. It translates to CASSLQGGETQYF. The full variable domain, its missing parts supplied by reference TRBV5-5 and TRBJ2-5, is DAGVTQSPTHLIKTRGQQVTLRCSPISGHKSVSWYQQVLGQGPQFIFQYYEKEERGRGNFPDRFSARQFPNYSSELNVNALLLGDSALYLCASSLQGGETQYFGPGTRLLVL.

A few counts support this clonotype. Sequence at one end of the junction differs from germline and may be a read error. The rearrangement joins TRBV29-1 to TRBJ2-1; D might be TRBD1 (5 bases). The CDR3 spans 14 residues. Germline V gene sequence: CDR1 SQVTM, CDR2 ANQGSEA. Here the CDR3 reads CNVAWVQGLDEQFF. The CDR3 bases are TGCAACGTTGCCTGGGTCCAGGGTTTAGATGAGCAGTTCTTC.

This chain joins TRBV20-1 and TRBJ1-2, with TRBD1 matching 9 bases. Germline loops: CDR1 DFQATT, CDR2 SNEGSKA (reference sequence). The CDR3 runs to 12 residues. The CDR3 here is CSPGQGGYGYTF. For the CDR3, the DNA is TGCAGCCCGGGACAGGGAGGCTATGGCTACACCTTC.

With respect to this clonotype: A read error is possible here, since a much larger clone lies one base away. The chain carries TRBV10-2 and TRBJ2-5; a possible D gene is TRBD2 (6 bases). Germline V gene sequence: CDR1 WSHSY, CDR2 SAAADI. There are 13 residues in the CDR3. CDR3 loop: CASSRDFQEAQYF. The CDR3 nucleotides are TGCGCCAGCAGCCGGGACTTCCAAGAGGCCCAGTACTTC.

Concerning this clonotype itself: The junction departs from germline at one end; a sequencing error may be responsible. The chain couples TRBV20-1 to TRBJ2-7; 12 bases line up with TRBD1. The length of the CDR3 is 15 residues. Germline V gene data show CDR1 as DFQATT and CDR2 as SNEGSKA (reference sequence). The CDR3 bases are TGCTGCGCAGCGGGGACAGGGGGCTTTTTAGACGAGCAGTGCTTC. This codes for CCAAGTGGFLDEQCF.

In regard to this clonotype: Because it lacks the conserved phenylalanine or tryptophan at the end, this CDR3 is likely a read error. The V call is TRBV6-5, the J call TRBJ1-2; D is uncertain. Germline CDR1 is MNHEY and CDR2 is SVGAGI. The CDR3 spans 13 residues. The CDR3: CASSYSADYGYTI. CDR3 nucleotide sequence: TGTGCCAGCAGTTACTCGGCGGACTATGGGTACACCATC.

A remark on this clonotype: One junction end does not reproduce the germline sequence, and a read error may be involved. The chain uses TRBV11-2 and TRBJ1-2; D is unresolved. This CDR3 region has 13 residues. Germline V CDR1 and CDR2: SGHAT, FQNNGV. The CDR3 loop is CASSHTANYGYTF. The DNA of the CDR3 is TGTGCCAGCAGCCATACAGCTAACTATGGCTACACCTTT.

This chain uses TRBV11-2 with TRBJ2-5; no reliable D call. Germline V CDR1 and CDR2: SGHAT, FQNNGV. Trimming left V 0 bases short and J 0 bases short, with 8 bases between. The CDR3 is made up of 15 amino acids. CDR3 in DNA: TGTGCCAGCAGCTTAGATAATGGAAACCAAGAGACCCAGTACTTC. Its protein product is CASSLDNGNQETQYF.

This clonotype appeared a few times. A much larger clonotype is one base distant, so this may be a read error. The CDR3 DNA reads TGTGCCAGCAGTTACCAGGGGGCGACCAACAATCAGCCCCAGCATTTT. Its protein product is CASSYQGATNNQPQHF. The chain recombines TRBV12-3 or TRBV12-4 with TRBJ1-5; 8 bases are shared with TRBD1. CDR3 length: 16 residues. After removal of 4 bases from V and 3 bases from J, the junction contained 8 bases not matched to a gene.

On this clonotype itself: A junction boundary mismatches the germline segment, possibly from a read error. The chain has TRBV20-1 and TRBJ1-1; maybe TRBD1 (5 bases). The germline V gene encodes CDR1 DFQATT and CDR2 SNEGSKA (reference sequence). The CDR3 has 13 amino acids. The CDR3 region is CSASPGTKTEAFF. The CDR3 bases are TGCAGTGCTAGCCCCGGGACTAAGACTGAGGCTTTCTTT.

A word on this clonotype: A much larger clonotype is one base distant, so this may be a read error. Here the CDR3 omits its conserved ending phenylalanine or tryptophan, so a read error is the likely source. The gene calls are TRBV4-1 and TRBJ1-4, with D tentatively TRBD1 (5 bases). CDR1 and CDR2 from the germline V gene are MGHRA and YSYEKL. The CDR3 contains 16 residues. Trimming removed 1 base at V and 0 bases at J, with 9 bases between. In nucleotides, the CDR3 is TGCGCCAGCAGCCAAGTCTGGGGCTCAACTAATGAAAAACTGTTTTGT. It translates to CASSQVWGSTNEKLFC.

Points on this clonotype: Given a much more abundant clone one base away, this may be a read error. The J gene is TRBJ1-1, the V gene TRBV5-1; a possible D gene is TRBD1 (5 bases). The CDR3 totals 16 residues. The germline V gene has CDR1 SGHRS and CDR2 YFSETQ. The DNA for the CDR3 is TGCGTCAGCAGCTTGGTTGGGGGGGGGAAAAACACTGAAGCTTTCTTT. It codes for CVSSLVGGGKNTEAFF. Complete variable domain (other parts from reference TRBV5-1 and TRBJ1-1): KAGVTQTPRYLIKTRGQQVTLSCSPISGHRSVSWYQQTPGQGLQFLFEYFSETQRNKGNFPGRFSGRQFSNSRSEMNVSTLELGDSALYLCVSSLVGGGKNTEAFFGQGTRLTVV.

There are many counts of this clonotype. The CDR3 nucleotides are TGCAGTGCTAAGGGCGTTCTAGCGGGGGACGTGGAGACCCAGTACTTC. Translating it yields CSAKGVLAGDVETQYF. The chain uses TRBV20-1 and TRBJ2-5; 10 nucleotides line up with TRBD2. V lost 4 bases and J lost 5; bases outside the gene matches: 13. This CDR3 has 16 amino acids. The germline CDR1 and CDR2 sequences are DFQATT and SNEGSKA (reference sequence).